The 29 T cell receptor beta chains below were found in one sample sequenced in a study of CD8 T cells in Susac syndrome (dated by TCRdb to the late 2010s). Libraries were prepared through the immunoSEQ multiplex PCR assay. RNA was extracted with the RNeasy kit and about 0.45 to 1 ug was reverse transcribed using random hexamers. TCRdb trimmed public reads at Q25 via fastp, called clones via MiXCR and kept in-frame beta chains. Identical CDR3 proteins give one entry, which carries the most common genes and DNA. This sample is represented by 150,000 to 250,000 distinct CDR3 sequences; more than 90% of them were singletons. Clones ranked in the top ten supply 0.085% to 0.095% of the sample. The specimen was CD4+ T cells from PBMCs. The receptor source for this set is a human donor with multiple sclerosis.

The V and J genes are TRBV9 and TRBJ1-2, with TRBD1 matching 7 bases. The CDR3 covers 15 residues. The trim removed 4 bases at V and 5 bases at J, leaving 11 bases unmatched. The V gene's germline CDR1 is SGDLS and CDR2 YYNGEE. CDR3: CASSPLGQNFYGYTF. For the CDR3, the DNA is TGTGCCAGCAGCCCACTGGGACAGAACTTTTATGGCTACACCTTC.

The rearrangement uses TRBV20-1 and TRBJ1-2, with D hard to call. The CDR3 consists of 11 residues. Germline V lookup: CDR1 DFQATT, CDR2 SNEGSKA (reference sequence). Trimming pared 6 bases from V and 8 bases from J, leaving 13 bases between. The CDR3 is CSALLSGGYTF. In DNA, the CDR3 is TGCAGTGCCTTACTTTCGGGAGGCTACACCTTC.

The genes are TRBV29-1 and TRBJ2-7; tentatively, D is TRBD1 (6 bases). Germline V gene data show CDR1 as SQVTM and CDR2 as ANQGSEA. This CDR3 has 18 amino acids. Trimming stripped 6 bases from V and 6 bases from J, with 33 bases between. In DNA form, the CDR3 reads TGCAGCGTGAGAAAGGGGGATCGGCCTTGGGGTTTATTCGGCGAGCAGTACTTC. It encodes CSVRKGDRPWGLFGEQYF.

This chain uses TRBV7-9 with TRBJ2-3; 10 bases are a match to TRBD2. The trim removed 6 bases at V and 1 base at J, leaving 4 bases unmatched. Germline V CDR1 and CDR2: SEHNR, FQNEAQ (reference sequence). This CDR3 spans 15 amino acids. The CDR3 is CASRDGLAGTDTQYF. In DNA, the CDR3 is TGTGCCAGCAGGGACGGACTAGCGGGCACAGATACGCAGTATTTT.

Only a few counts were recorded for this clonotype. V gene TRBV7-9 combines with J gene TRBJ1-1; maybe TRBD1 (6 bases). This CDR3 has 12 residues. Germline loops: CDR1 SEHNR, CDR2 FQNEAQ (reference sequence). Trimming stripped 8 bases from V and 3 bases from J, with 10 bases between. The CDR3 region is CASSPGDTEAFF. CDR3 coding DNA: TGTGCCAGCTCACCAGGGGACACTGAAGCTTTCTTT.

The chain is built from TRBV9 and TRBJ2-3, with TRBD2 as a possible D gene (5 bases). The CDR3 loop spans 14 amino acids. Per the germline V gene, CDR1 is SGDLS and CDR2 is YYNGEE. V lost 0 bases and J 10 bases, leaving 15 bases between the germline ends. This CDR3 is CASSVGPDGVAQYF. The CDR3 nucleotides are TGTGCCAGCAGCGTAGGACCGGACGGGGTTGCGCAGTATTTT.

J is TRBJ2-4 and V is TRBV5-4; the D gene is possibly TRBD1 (6 bases). This CDR3 comprises 14 residues. The V and J ends lost 3 bases and 7 bases respectively, with 14 bases between them. The V gene's germline CDR1 is SGHNT and CDR2 YYREEE (reference sequence). In nucleotides, the CDR3 is TGTGCCAGCAGCTCTGCTTCAGGGGATAACATTCAGTACTTC. Translated: CASSSASGDNIQYF.

The chain carries TRBV29-1 and TRBJ1-5; D gene unclear. Trimming cost V 7 bases and J 6 bases, with 16 bases left between them. The CDR3 contains 13 residues. The germline V gene has CDR1 SQVTM and CDR2 ANQGSEA. DNA for the CDR3: TGCAGCGCCGCGGATCAGGCGGGTCAGCCCCAGCATTTT. Translating it yields CSAADQAGQPQHF.

The CDR3 region has the DNA TGTGCCAGCAGCCATCGAAGTGGCGGGGGCGGAGAAGAGCAGTACTTC. Translation: CASSHRSGGGGEEQYF. The chain uses TRBV14 and TRBJ2-7, with a weak D call TRBD2 (7 bases). Germline loops: CDR1 SGHDN, CDR2 FVKESK. CDR3 length: 16 residues. V gave up 3 bases and J gave up 7 bases, with 22 bases separating them.

This chain links TRBV3-1 with TRBJ1-2; possible D gene TRBD1, 5 bases. V gave up 7 bases and J gave up 8 bases, with 20 bases separating them. The V gene's germline CDR1 is LGHDT and CDR2 YNNKEL (reference sequence). The CDR3 spans 14 residues. The CDR3 region has the DNA TGTGCCAGCACCTCACGTCTCACAGGCGGAGGCTACACCTTC. It specifies CASTSRLTGGGYTF.

J is TRBJ2-1 and V is TRBV7-9; no clear D. The V and J ends lost 2 bases and 4 bases respectively, with 12 bases between them. CDR3 length: 15 residues. Germline CDR1 SEHNR, CDR2 FQNEAQ (reference sequence). The CDR3 spells CASSLNTPGYNEQFF. The CDR3 nucleotides are TGTGCCAGCAGCTTAAATACACCGGGTTACAATGAGCAGTTCTTC. Full variable domain (rest looked up from reference TRBV7-9 and TRBJ2-1): DTGVSQNPRHKITKRGQNVTFRCDPISEHNRLYWYRQTLGQGPEFLTYFQNEAQLEKSRLLSDRFSAERPKGSFSTLEIQRTEQGDSAMYLCASSLNTPGYNEQFFGPGTRLTVL.

The V call is TRBV29-1, the J call TRBJ2-7; the D gene is possibly TRBD1 (6 bases). CDR3 size: 13 residues. Per germline, CDR1 SQVTM and CDR2 ANQGSEA. The germline V and J ends were trimmed by 4 bases and 5 bases, with 15 bases remaining between them. The CDR3 bases are TGCAGCGTTGCCAGGACACAGGGAGACGAGCAGTACTTC. This codes for CSVARTQGDEQYF.

This clonotype appeared once. The genes are TRBV19 and TRBJ1-1; D unresolved. The CDR3 extends over 14 amino acids. Trimming took 6 bases from V and 1 from J, leaving 12 bases between them. Germline CDR1 is LNHDA and CDR2 is SQIVND (reference sequence). CDR3 sequence reads: CASSTEWKNTEAFF. CDR3 in DNA: TGTGCCAGTAGCACCGAATGGAAGAACACTGAAGCTTTCTTT.

The chain is built from TRBV5-1 and TRBJ2-5, with D unclear. Germline assignment: CDR1 SGHRS and CDR2 YFSETQ. The length of the CDR3 is 14 residues. V dropped 1 base and J dropped 5 bases, with 12 bases sitting between them. The CDR3, as DNA: TGCGCCAGCAGCTTGCAGATTAGCCGGGAGACCCAGTACTTC. Encoded protein: CASSLQISRETQYF.

This chain connects TRBV3-1 to TRBJ1-1; D call uncertain. Trimming removed 3 bases at V and 5 bases at J, with 7 bases between. Germline CDR1 and CDR2: LGHDT and YNNKEL (reference sequence). The CDR3 contains 12 residues. The CDR3 here is CASSQLGTEAFF. The CDR3 nucleotides are TGTGCCAGCAGCCAGCTGGGGACTGAAGCTTTCTTT.

The chain has TRBV9 and TRBJ1-2; TRBD1 might be the D (5 bases). This CDR3 has 14 amino acids. Germline CDR1 SGDLS, CDR2 YYNGEE. V lost 4 bases and J 4 bases, leaving 14 bases between the germline ends. CDR3 amino acids: CASSPTTETYGYTF. Written as DNA, the CDR3 is TGTGCCAGCAGCCCAACGACAGAAACCTATGGCTACACCTTC.

V gene TRBV29-1 combines with J gene TRBJ2-5; 9 bases match TRBD1. This CDR3 has 13 amino acids. The germline V gene encodes CDR1 SQVTM and CDR2 ANQGSEA. V shed 3 bases, J shed 5 bases, and the junction held 4 bases outside the gene matches. CDR3 nucleotide sequence: TGCAGCGTTGAGGGACAGGGAGGGGAGACCCAGTACTTC. This encodes CSVEGQGGETQYF. Full variable domain (outside the CDR3, taken from reference TRBV29-1 and TRBJ2-5): SAVISQKPSRDICQRGTSLTIQCQVDSQVTMMFWYRQQPGQSLTLIATANQGSEATYESGFVIDKFPISRPNLTFSTLTVSNMSPEDSSIYLCSVEGQGGETQYFGPGTRLLVL.

The chain combines TRBV12-3 or TRBV12-4 with TRBJ1-5; 7 bases align to TRBD1. V lost 0 bases, J lost 5 bases, and 1 base stayed unmatched. The CDR3 sequence is 14 residues long. The chain's CDR3 is CASSLAGGYQPQHF. For the CDR3, the DNA is TGTGCCAGCAGTTTAGCAGGGGGCTATCAGCCCCAGCATTTT.

V usage is TRBV9 and J usage is TRBJ2-7, with 11 positions matching TRBD2. The CDR3 is made up of 16 amino acids. Germline V gene lookup returns CDR1 SGDLS and CDR2 YYNGEE. Trimming took 0 bases from V and 4 from J; bases not matched to a gene: 6. In DNA form, the CDR3 reads TGTGCCAGCAGCGTAGGACTAGCGGGAAGCCCTTACGAGCAGTACTTC. As protein: CASSVGLAGSPYEQYF.

CDR3 coding DNA: TGTGCCAGCAGCTTTAGCGGGGTCCTGAACGAGCAGTACTTC. This sequence encodes CASSFSGVLNEQYF. The chain links TRBV5-4 to TRBJ2-7; 8 nucleotides agree with TRBD2. The CDR3 consists of 14 residues. The germline V gene encodes CDR1 SGHNT and CDR2 YYREEE (reference sequence). The junction had 6 bases not matched to a gene; V was cut back by 2 bases and J by 5 bases.

A few counts support this clonotype. This chain uses TRBV3-1 with TRBJ2-7; D unclear. Trimming pared 1 base from V and 3 bases from J, leaving 1 base between. Germline CDR1 LGHDT, CDR2 YNNKEL (reference sequence). There are 11 residues in the CDR3. In nucleotides, the CDR3 is TGTGCCAGCAGCCAAGTCTACGAGCAGTACTTC. Translated: CASSQVYEQYF.

This clonotype was recorded once. The V and J genes are TRBV29-1 and TRBJ1-2; tentative D call: TRBD1 (6 bases). Germline V gene sequence: CDR1 SQVTM, CDR2 ANQGSEA. There are 15 residues in the CDR3. Trimming cost V 0 bases and J 8 bases, with 19 bases left between them. In DNA form, the CDR3 reads TGCAGCGTTGAAGACTCCCCTTACAGGGCTGGCGGCTACACCTTC. It specifies CSVEDSPYRAGGYTF.

The rearrangement links TRBV27 to TRBJ1-5, with D perhaps TRBD1 (5 bases). Germline V lookup: CDR1 MNHEY, CDR2 SMNVEV (reference sequence). The CDR3 length is 13 residues. The V gene lost 5 bases and the J gene lost 7 bases, with 12 bases spanning the gap. The CDR3 protein is CASSEGPRQPQHF. The CDR3 nucleotides read TGTGCCAGCAGTGAGGGGCCAAGACAGCCCCAGCATTTT.

This chain uses TRBV28 with TRBJ2-3, with unresolved D. The CDR3 covers 13 residues. The germline gives CDR1 MDHEN, CDR2 SYDVKM. Trimming left V 6 bases short and J 0 bases short, with 7 bases between. The CDR3 DNA reads TGTGCCAGCAGGCGCCTTAGCACAGATACGCAGTATTTT. It codes for CASRRLSTDTQYF. Combining the CDR3 with reference TRBV28 and TRBJ2-3 gives the whole variable domain DVKVTQSSRYLVKRTGEKVFLECVQDMDHENMFWYRQDPGLGLRLIYFSYDVKMKEKGDIPEGYSVSREKKERFSLILESASTNQTSMYLCASRRLSTDTQYFGPGTRLTVL.

The chain carries TRBV3-1 and TRBJ1-2; no definite D call. Germline values: CDR1 LGHDT, CDR2 YNNKEL (reference sequence). The CDR3 is 16 amino acids. Trimming removed 3 bases at V and 5 bases at J, with 19 bases between. The chain's CDR3 is CASSHLSGGYGYGYTF. The CDR3 coding sequence is TGTGCCAGCAGCCACCTAAGTGGTGGTTATGGATATGGCTACACCTTC.

This clonotype was seen more than once but under ten times. The chain joins TRBV24-1 to TRBJ2-1, with unresolved D. This CDR3 spans 11 amino acids. Germline-derived CDR1 and CDR2 are KGHDR and SFDVKD. V was clipped by 1 base and J by 7 bases, with 1 base between them. CDR3 nucleotides: TGTGCCACCAGTGATTTAAATGAGCAGTTCTTC. It codes for CATSDLNEQFF.

In its sample, this clonotype was seen a few times. The chain uses TRBV20-1 and TRBJ2-1; no clear D. The V gene lost 0 bases and the J gene lost 9 bases, with 9 bases spanning the gap. The length of the CDR3 is 12 residues. CDR1 and CDR2 from the germline V gene are DFQATT and SNEGSKA (reference sequence). CDR3 region: CSARDRVGEQFF. The CDR3 bases are TGCAGTGCTAGAGATCGGGTGGGTGAGCAGTTCTTC.

The gene calls are TRBV30 and TRBJ2-3, with TRBD2 identical over 10 bases. This CDR3 has 14 amino acids. Germline V gene data show CDR1 as GTSNPN and CDR2 as SVGIG (reference sequence). The ends lost 8 bases at V and 3 bases at J; junction bases unmatched: 8. CDR3 bases: TGTGCCGGGGAGCGGGGGGGCTTGACAGATACGCAGTATTTT. Translated: CAGERGGLTDTQYF.

This clonotype was recorded once. This rearrangement joins TRBV4-1 to TRBJ1-2, with D possibly matching TRBD1 (5 bases). This CDR3 region has 15 residues. The V end was cut by 0 bases, the J end by 7 bases, with 15 bases between. In germline, CDR1 is MGHRA, CDR2 YSYEKL. CDR3 amino acids: CASSQDWGGMVGYTF. The CDR3 DNA reads as TGCGCCAGCAGCCAAGATTGGGGCGGGATGGTTGGCTACACCTTC.